Sequencing of this TCR beta chain was carried out in a study of T cell changes during pregnancy in multiple sclerosis. Here immunoSEQ multiplex PCR was the method, and the copy in TCRdb shows in-frame clones only, minus some. The table includes about 70,000 clones, 90% to 95% detected once. The ends were cut back, 1 base at V and 0 bases at J, with 7 bases in the middle. Germline CDR1 reads LNHNV; CDR2 reads YYDKDF (reference sequence). The CDR3 is made up of 15 amino acids. The specimen was peripheral blood, collected in the second trimester of pregnancy. The chain links TRBV15 to TRBJ1-3; a possible D gene is TRBD1 (5 bases). The receptor's source is a female donor in good health, enrolled as a control in a pregnancy study. In DNA form, the CDR3 reads TGTGCCACCAGCAGAGGGGGCGCCTCTGGAAACACCATATATTTT. Translating gives CATSRGGASGNTIYF. Using reference TRBV15 and TRBJ1-3 for the parts outside the CDR3, the full variable domain is DAMVIQNPRYQVTQFGKPVTLSCSQTLNHNVMYWYQQKSSQAPKLLFHYYDKDFNNEADTPDNFQSRRPNTSFCFLDIRSPGLGDTAMYLCATSRGGASGNTIYFGEGSWLTVV.